This T cell receptor beta chain was identified in a study of beta chain features in type 1 diabetes. Whole-study context: Regarding age, gender and cell yields, patients proved similar to healthy donors.

On this clone: The antigen is not known. This same CDR3 is encoded by further DNA sequences in the sample.

What was sequenced were expressed TCRB transcripts, since all of the isolated RNA had been reverse transcribed. Method: immunoSEQ multiplex PCR; TCRdb's copy keeps in-frame clones and lacks some. Among around 340,000 clones listed, about 20% were seen once. Study-wide findings and caveats: Significant though moderate, a shortening of TCRB CDR3s appeared in all four CD4+ subsets of Type 1 diabetes patients. TCRB repertoires of naive, central memory and Treg cells appeared more similar among patients than among healthy donors.

V lost 1 base, J lost 5 bases, and 6 bases lay in between. The CDR3 runs to 12 residues. Germline-derived CDR1 and CDR2 are GTSNPN and SVGIG (reference sequence). The chain uses TRBV30 and TRBJ1-5; unclear D gene. Material: naive CD4+ T cells from blood. The origin of this receptor is a woman between 18 and 29 years old in good health. The CDR3 DNA follows: TGTGCCTGGAGTGCCCCCTATCAGCCCCAGCATTTT. This sequence encodes CAWSAPYQPQHF.